This TCR beta chain was profiled in a study of T cell responses to AZD1222 COVID-19 vaccine. About the research overall: Second-dose schedules of about 4 or about 12 weeks were combined. Whole-study results and caveats: It was only after the peak T cell response that any repertoires were sampled. White British donors predominated, females outnumbered males, and clonal diversity was possibly underestimated. As reported, nearly half of all spike-specific TCRs target variant regions that are unmutated.

Clones were sequenced by immunoSEQ multiplex PCR, and TCRdb holds only the in-frame ones, with some missing. The repertoire holds around 95,000 clones, with around 90% as singletons. On this clone itself: Antigen: not known.

Trimming removed 3 bases from V and 0 bases from J, with 8 bases in between. The CDR3 has 15 amino acids. Germline values: CDR1 MGHDK, CDR2 SYGVNS. The chain has TRBV25-1 and TRBJ1-4, with unresolved D. The material was peripheral blood, obtained on day 0 of AZD1222 vaccination. The source of this sequence is an adult in good health. The CDR3 region has the DNA TGTGCCAGCAGTGATGTTGGGTCAACTAATGAAAAACTGTTTTTT. Its protein is CASSDVGSTNEKLFF.